This is a list of T cell receptor beta chains from one sample in a study of blood T cell repertoires in COVID-19. Repertoires were generated with immunoSEQ multiplex PCR, while TCRdb's copy carries only in-frame clones and drops some. The sample includes 100,000 to 150,000 clones, about 86% seen only once; the top ten take about 2%. What was sequenced was peripheral blood. Source of these receptors: a woman between 50 and 59 years old with acute or convalescent COVID-19. CDR3s include the opening cysteine and the closing phenylalanine or tryptophan. A D gene is named only where the DNA matches it firmly. Not every row has a clone size; where given, it reads once, few, many or a size class.

J: TRBJ2-7
D: TRBD1
V: TRBV27
size: .
CDR3: CASSWDRDIEQYF
DNA: TGTGCCAGCAGTTGGGACAGGGATATCGAGCAGTACTTC

J: TRBJ1-1
D: TRBD1
V: TRBV10-2
size: once
CDR3: CASRGQPRSEAFF
DNA: TGCGCCAGCAGGGGACAGCCCCGCTCTGAAGCTTTCTTT

J: TRBJ2-7
D: TRBD1
V: TRBV7-8
size: .
CDR3: CASSLRSGTGFFEQYF
DNA: TGTGCCAGCAGCTTAAGGTCAGGGACAGGGTTTTTTGAGCAGTACTTC

J: TRBJ2-7
D: .
V: TRBV6-5
size: .
CDR3: CASSYPQVGSPYEQYF
DNA: TGTGCCAGCAGTTACCCCCAGGTTGGATCTCCTTACGAGCAGTACTTC

J: TRBJ1-6
D: .
V: TRBV4-1
size: once
CDR3: CASSHAQAFYNSPLHF
DNA: TGCGCCAGCAGCCACGCACAGGCCTTTTATAATTCACCCCTCCACTTT

J: TRBJ2-1
D: TRBD1
V: TRBV5-4
size: .
CDR3: CASSHEGQGATNEQFF
DNA: TGTGCCAGCAGCCACGAAGGACAGGGGGCTACCAATGAGCAGTTCTTC

J: TRBJ2-3
D: TRBD2
V: TRBV9
size: .
CDR3: CASSTGASGRRATDTQYF
DNA: TGTGCCAGCAGCACAGGGGCTAGCGGGAGGAGGGCGACAGATACGCAGTATTTT

J: TRBJ2-5
D: TRBD1
V: TRBV10-3
size: once
CDR3: CAISVRQGARRETQYF
DNA: TGTGCCATCAGTGTTCGGCAGGGGGCTAGGAGGGAGACCCAGTACTTC

J: TRBJ2-2
D: TRBD2
V: TRBV7-2
size: .
CDR3: CASSQGLAGGRGGELFF
DNA: TGTGCCAGCAGCCAAGGGCTAGCGGGGGGGCGTGGCGGGGAGCTGTTTTTT

J: TRBJ2-3
D: TRBD2
V: TRBV30
size: .
CDR3: CAWRGRRGIDTQYF
DNA: TGTGCCTGGAGGGGGCGGCGGGGGATAGATACGCAGTATTTT

J: TRBJ1-2
D: .
V: TRBV19
size: .
CDR3: CASSSRDLYGYTF
DNA: TGTGCCAGTAGTTCCCGGGATCTCTATGGCTACACCTTC

J: TRBJ1-5
D: TRBD1
V: TRBV30
size: .
CDR3: CAWSYGQGARQPQHF
DNA: TGTGCCTGGAGCTATGGACAGGGGGCACGGCAGCCCCAGCATTTT

J: TRBJ1-5
D: TRBD1
V: TRBV7-9
size: .
CDR3: CASSLGTGGGNQPQHF
DNA: TGTGCCAGCAGCCTGGGGACAGGGGGAGGCAATCAGCCCCAGCATTTT

J: TRBJ1-1
D: .
V: TRBV29-1
size: .
CDR3: CSVAKTGLVQMNTEAFF
DNA: TGCAGCGTCGCTAAAACAGGGCTTGTTCAAATGAACACTGAAGCTTTCTTT

J: TRBJ1-1
D: TRBD1
V: TRBV7-2
size: .
CDR3: CASSGQTGRNTEAFF
DNA: TGTGCCAGCAGCGGGCAGACAGGGCGGAACACTGAAGCTTTCTTT